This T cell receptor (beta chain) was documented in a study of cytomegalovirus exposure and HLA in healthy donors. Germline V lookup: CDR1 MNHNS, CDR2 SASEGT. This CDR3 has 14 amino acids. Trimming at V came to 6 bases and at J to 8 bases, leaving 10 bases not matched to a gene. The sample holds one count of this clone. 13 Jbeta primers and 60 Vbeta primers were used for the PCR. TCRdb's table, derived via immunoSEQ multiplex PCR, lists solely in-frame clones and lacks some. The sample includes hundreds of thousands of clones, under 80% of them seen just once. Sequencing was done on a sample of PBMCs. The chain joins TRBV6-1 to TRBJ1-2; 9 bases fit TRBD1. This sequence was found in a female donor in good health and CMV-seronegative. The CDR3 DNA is TGTGCCAGCAGGGCGACAGGGGGAGCCGGCGGCTACACCTTC. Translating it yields CASRATGGAGGYTF.